This TCR beta chain was identified in a study of blood T cells in healthy people across ages. A note on this clonotype: Its antigen is not known.

General study results and limits: It was held that the diversity estimates obtained from one million T cells were underestimates.

The CDR3 length is 16 residues. Trimming removed 1 base at V and 2 bases at J, with 12 bases between. Germline CDR1 SGHAT, CDR2 FQDESV (reference sequence). A sample-barcoded 5' primer and a J-beta primer mix were used in a second PCR of roughly 7 to 11 cycles. TCRdb called the 5' RACE reads again in MiXCR, with one record for every CDR3 protein. The sample contains 1,100,000 or so distinct CDR3 sequences, roughly 45% of which appear only once. Sequenced input: blood. The chain employs TRBV11-1 and TRBJ2-1, with a possible D match to TRBD2 (6 bases). The receptor comes from a woman aged 55-75 years in good health. This CDR3 reads CASSLETSSAYNEQFF. In DNA form, the CDR3 reads TGTGCCAGCAGCTTAGAAACTAGCTCGGCCTACAATGAGCAGTTCTTC.